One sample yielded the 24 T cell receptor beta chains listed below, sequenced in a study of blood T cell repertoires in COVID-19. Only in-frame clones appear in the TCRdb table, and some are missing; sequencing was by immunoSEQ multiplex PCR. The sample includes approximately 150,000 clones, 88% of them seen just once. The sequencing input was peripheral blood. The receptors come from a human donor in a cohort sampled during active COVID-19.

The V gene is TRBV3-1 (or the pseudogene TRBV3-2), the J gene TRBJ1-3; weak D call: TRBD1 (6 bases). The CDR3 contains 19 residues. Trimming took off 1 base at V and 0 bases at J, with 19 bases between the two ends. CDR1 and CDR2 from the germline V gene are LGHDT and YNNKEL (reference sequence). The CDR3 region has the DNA TGTGCCAGCAGCCAAGTCTCAATTCACAGGGACCGCTCTGGAAACACCATATATTTT. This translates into CASSQVSIHRDRSGNTIYF.

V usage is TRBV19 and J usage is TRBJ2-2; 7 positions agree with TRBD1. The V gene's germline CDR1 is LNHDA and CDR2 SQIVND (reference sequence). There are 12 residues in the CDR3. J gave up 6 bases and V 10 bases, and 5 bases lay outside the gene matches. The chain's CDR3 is CATRQGPGELFF. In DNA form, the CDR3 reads TGTGCCACCCGACAGGGCCCCGGGGAGCTGTTTTTT.

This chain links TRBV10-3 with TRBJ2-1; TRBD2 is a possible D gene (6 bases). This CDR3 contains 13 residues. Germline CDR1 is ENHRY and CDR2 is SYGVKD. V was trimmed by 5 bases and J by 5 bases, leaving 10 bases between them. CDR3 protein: CAISLAENNEQFF. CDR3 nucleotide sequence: TGTGCCATCAGTTTAGCGGAAAACAATGAGCAGTTCTTC.

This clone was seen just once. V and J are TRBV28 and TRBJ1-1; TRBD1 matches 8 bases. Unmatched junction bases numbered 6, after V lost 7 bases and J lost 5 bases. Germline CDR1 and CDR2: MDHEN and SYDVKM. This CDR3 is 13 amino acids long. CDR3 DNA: TGTGCCAGCAATAGACAGGGGAAGACTGAAGCTTTCTTT. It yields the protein CASNRQGKTEAFF.

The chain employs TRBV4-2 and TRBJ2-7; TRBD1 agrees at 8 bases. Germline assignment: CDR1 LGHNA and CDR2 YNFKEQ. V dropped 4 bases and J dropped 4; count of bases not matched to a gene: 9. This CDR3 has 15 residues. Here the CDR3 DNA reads TGTGCCAGCAGCCCATTCCGGGACAGGCAATACGAGCAGTACTTC. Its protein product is CASSPFRDRQYEQYF.

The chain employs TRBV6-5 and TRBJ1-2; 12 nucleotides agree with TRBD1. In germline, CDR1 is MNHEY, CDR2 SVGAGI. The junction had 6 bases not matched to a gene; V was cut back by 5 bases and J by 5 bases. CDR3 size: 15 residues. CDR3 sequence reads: CASSIGTGGIYGYTF. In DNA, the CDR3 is TGTGCCAGCAGTATCGGGACAGGGGGCATATATGGCTACACCTTC.

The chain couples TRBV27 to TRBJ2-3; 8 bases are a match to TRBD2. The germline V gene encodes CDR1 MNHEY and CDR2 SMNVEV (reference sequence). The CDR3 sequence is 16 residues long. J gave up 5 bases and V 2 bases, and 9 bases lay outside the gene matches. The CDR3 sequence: CASSLNPAGVVDTQYF. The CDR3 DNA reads TGTGCCAGCAGTTTAAATCCAGCGGGGGTGGTAGATACGCAGTATTTT.

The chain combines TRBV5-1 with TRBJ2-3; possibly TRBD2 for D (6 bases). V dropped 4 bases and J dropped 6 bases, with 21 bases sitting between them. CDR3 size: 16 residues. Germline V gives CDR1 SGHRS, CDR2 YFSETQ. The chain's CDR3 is CASSKTGGSAGDTQYF. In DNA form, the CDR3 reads TGCGCCAGCAGCAAAACCGGGGGTAGCGCAGGGGATACGCAGTATTTT.

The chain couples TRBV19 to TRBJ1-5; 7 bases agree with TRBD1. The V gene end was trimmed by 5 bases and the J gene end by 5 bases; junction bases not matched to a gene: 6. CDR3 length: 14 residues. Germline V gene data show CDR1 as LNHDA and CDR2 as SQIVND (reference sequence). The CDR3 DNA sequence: TGTGCCAGTAGTGACAGGGCAATTTATCAGCCCCAGCATTTT. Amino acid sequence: CASSDRAIYQPQHF.

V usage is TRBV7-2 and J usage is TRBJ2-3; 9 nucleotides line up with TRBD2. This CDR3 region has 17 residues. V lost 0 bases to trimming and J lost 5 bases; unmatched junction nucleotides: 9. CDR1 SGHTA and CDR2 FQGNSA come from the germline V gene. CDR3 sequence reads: CASSLAQLAGGRDTQYF. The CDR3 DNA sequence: TGTGCCAGCAGCTTAGCTCAGCTGGCGGGGGGGCGAGATACGCAGTATTTT.

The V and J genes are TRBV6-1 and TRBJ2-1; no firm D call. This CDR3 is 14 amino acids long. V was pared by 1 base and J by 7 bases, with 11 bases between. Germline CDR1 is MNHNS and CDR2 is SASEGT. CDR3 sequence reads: CASSEVRRTNEQFF. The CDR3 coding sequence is TGTGCCAGCAGTGAAGTCCGCCGTACTAATGAGCAGTTCTTC.

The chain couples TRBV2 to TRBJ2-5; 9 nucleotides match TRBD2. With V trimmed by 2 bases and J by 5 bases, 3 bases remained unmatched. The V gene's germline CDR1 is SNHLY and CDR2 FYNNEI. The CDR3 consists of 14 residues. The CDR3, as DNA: TGTGCCAGCAGTGAACGAGGACTAGCGGAGACCCAGTACTTC. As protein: CASSERGLAETQYF. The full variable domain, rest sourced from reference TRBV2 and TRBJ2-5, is EPEVTQTPSHQVTQMGQEVILRCVPISNHLYFYWYRQILGQKVEFLVSFYNNEISEKSEIFDDQFSVERPDGSNFTLKIRSTKLEDSAMYFCASSERGLAETQYFGPGTRLLVL.

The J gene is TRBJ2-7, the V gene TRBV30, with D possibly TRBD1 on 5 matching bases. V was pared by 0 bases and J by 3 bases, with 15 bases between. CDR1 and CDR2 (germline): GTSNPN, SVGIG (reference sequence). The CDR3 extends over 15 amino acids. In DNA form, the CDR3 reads TGTGCCTGGAGTGTACAGTTGGGGCGCATCTACGAGCAGTACTTC. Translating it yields CAWSVQLGRIYEQYF.

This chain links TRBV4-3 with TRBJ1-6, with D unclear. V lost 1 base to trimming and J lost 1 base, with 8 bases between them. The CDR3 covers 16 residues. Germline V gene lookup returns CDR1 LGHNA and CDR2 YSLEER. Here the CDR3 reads CASSQVSGSYNSPLHF. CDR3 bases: TGCGCCAGCAGCCAAGTTTCGGGATCCTATAATTCACCCCTCCACTTT.

CDR3 nucleotides: TGTGCCAGCAGCCACCCGGGACAGGGGCTGGGGCTCTATGGCTACACCTTC. Encoded protein: CASSHPGQGLGLYGYTF. The rearrangement joins TRBV7-2 to TRBJ1-2; TRBD1 aligns across 10 bases. V shed 5 bases, J shed 4 bases, and the junction held 13 bases outside the gene matches. The CDR3 has 17 residues. Germline V gene sequence: CDR1 SGHTA, CDR2 FQGNSA.

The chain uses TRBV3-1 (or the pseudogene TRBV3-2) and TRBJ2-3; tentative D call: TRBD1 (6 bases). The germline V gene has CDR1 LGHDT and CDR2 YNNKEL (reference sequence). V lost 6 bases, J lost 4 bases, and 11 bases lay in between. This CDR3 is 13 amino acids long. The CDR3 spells CASSTGFPDTQYF. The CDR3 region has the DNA TGTGCCAGCAGTACAGGGTTCCCAGATACGCAGTATTTT.

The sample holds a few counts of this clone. The CDR3 loop reads CASSFAGEGNQPQHF. The DNA for the CDR3 is TGTGCCAGCAGTTTTGCGGGTGAGGGCAATCAGCCCCAGCATTTT. The chain joins TRBV27 to TRBJ1-5; D unresolved. This CDR3 is 15 amino acids long. Germline lookup yields CDR1 MNHEY and CDR2 SMNVEV (reference sequence). V lost 3 bases, J lost 2 bases, and 11 bases lay in between.

The CDR3: CASRPLGKDYGYTF. The CDR3 DNA follows: TGTGCCAGCAGGCCCCTGGGCAAGGACTATGGCTACACCTTC. The rearrangement joins TRBV6-5 to TRBJ1-2; D gene unclear. Germline values: CDR1 MNHEY, CDR2 SVGAGI. V lost 6 bases to trimming and J lost 3 bases, with 14 bases between them. There are 14 residues in the CDR3.

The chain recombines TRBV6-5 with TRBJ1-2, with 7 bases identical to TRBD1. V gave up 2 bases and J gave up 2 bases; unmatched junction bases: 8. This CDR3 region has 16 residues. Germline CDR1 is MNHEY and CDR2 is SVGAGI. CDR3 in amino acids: CASSYQNRGLNYGYTF. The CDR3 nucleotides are TGTGCCAGCAGTTACCAGAACAGGGGACTCAACTATGGCTACACCTTC.

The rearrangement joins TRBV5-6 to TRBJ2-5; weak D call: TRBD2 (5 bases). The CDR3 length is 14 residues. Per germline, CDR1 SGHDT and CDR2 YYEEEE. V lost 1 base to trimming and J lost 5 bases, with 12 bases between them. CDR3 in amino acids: CASSLLRGEETQYF. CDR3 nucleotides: TGTGCCAGCAGCTTGCTTCGGGGAGAGGAGACCCAGTACTTC.

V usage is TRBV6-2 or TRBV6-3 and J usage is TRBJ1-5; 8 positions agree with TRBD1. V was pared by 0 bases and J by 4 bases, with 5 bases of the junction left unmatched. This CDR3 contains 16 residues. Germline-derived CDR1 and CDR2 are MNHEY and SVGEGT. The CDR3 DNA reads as TGTGCCAGCAGTTACTCACTCGGACAGGGAAATCAGCCCCAGCATTTT. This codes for CASSYSLGQGNQPQHF.

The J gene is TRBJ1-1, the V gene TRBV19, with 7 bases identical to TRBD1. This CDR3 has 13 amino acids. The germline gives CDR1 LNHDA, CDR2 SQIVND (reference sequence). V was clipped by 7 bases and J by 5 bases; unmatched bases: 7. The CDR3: CASNDRVATEAFF. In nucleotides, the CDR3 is TGTGCCAGTAACGACAGGGTTGCTACTGAAGCTTTCTTT.

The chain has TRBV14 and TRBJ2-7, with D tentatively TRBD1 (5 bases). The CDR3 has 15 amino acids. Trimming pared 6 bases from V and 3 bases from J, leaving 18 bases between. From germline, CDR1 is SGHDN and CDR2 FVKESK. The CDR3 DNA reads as TGTGCCAGCAGTTTCACAGGTGACCGATTCTACGAGCAGTACTTC. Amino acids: CASSFTGDRFYEQYF.

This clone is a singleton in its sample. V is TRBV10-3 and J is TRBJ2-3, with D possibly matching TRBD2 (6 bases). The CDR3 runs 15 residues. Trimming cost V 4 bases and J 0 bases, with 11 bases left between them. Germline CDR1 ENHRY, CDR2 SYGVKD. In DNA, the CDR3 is TGTGCCATCAGTGTAGGGACTCCTAGCACAGATACGCAGTATTTT. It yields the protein CAISVGTPSTDTQYF.